One sample yielded the 15 T cell receptor beta chains listed below, sequenced in a study of a mutant IDH1 vaccine in newly diagnosed glioma. Clones were read by immunoSEQ multiplex PCR, and TCRdb kept only the in-frame ones, dropping some. Of tens of thousands of clones in the sample, 75% to 90% were seen once. Antigens of these TCRs are unknown. Time point of the sample: week 5, during vaccination. All doses held 300 ug of mutant IDH1 20-mer peptide, with topical imiquimod. Sequencing was performed on peripheral blood mononuclear cells (PBMCs), taken from a glioma patient whose treatment included an IDH1 peptide vaccine. Receptors originate from a woman in her 40s with glioma. Some clones in this sample may be carry-over from other donors' samples.

This sequence joins TRBV28 and TRBJ1-2, with D perhaps TRBD1 (5 bases). Trimming stripped 6 bases from V and 6 bases from J, with 14 bases between. Germline values: CDR1 MDHEN, CDR2 SYDVKM. The CDR3 has 13 residues. CDR3 in amino acids: CASRLQEWNGYTF. CDR3 nucleotides: TGTGCCAGCAGGTTACAGGAATGGAATGGCTACACCTTC.

There are a few counts of this clone. CDR3: CASSDVPSYEQYF. The CDR3 DNA reads TGTGCCAGCAGTGACGTCCCTTCCTACGAGCAGTACTTC. The V call is TRBV6-4, the J call TRBJ2-7; D not certain. CDR3 length: 13 residues. Trimming shortened V by 2 bases and J by 1 base, and 6 bases separated the two germline ends. CDR1 and CDR2 (germline): MRHNA, SNTAGT.

The chain has TRBV18 and TRBJ1-2; 9 nucleotides line up with TRBD1. The junction had 0 bases not matched to a gene; V was cut back by 1 base and J by 6 bases. Per the germline V gene, CDR1 is KGHSH and CDR2 is LQKENI. The CDR3 runs 13 residues. This CDR3 is CASSPRTGDGYTF. The CDR3 nucleotides read TGTGCCAGCTCACCACGGACAGGGGATGGCTACACCTTC.

This sequence joins TRBV15 and TRBJ1-1; D ambiguous. With 10 bases removed from V and 4 bases from J, the gap between germline ends came to 28 bases. Per germline, CDR1 LNHNV and CDR2 YYDKDF (reference sequence). The CDR3 contains 17 residues. The CDR3 sequence: CASDRGGYFTRGTEAFF. CDR3 DNA sequence: TGTGCCAGCGACCGGGGTGGGTACTTTACACGCGGCACTGAAGCTTTCTTT.

This chain links TRBV27 with TRBJ1-5; no reliable D call. This CDR3 has 14 amino acids. Trimming took off 2 bases at V and 4 bases at J, with 9 bases between the two ends. Germline V gene sequence: CDR1 MNHEY, CDR2 SMNVEV (reference sequence). This CDR3 reads CASSLRGVNQPQHF. The CDR3 region has the DNA TGTGCCAGCAGTTTACGGGGAGTGAATCAGCCCCAGCATTTT.

The CDR3 sequence: CASSPTGREKLFF. DNA of the CDR3: TGTGCCAGCAGCCCGACAGGGCGAGAAAAACTGTTTTTT. The chain combines TRBV28 with TRBJ1-4, with 7 nucleotides matching TRBD1. From germline, CDR1 is MDHEN and CDR2 SYDVKM. The CDR3 is made up of 13 amino acids. Unmatched junction bases numbered 6, after V lost 6 bases and J lost 8 bases.

The chain combines TRBV6-5 with TRBJ2-5; 9 nucleotides align to TRBD1. Germline values: CDR1 MNHEY, CDR2 SVGAGI. The CDR3 has 15 amino acids. The ends lost 4 bases at V and 2 bases at J; junction bases unmatched: 5. CDR3 coding DNA: TGTGCCAGCAGTTCGGGGACAGGGAAGCAAGAGACCCAGTACTTC. Translation: CASSSGTGKQETQYF.

Written as DNA, the CDR3 is TGCAGGGGAACAGGGTTAACTGAAGCTTTCTTT. This encodes CRGTGLTEAFF. The chain has TRBV20-1 and TRBJ1-1, with D perhaps TRBD1 (6 bases). The germline V gene has CDR1 DFQATT and CDR2 SNEGSKA (reference sequence). The CDR3 totals 11 residues.

The rearrangement uses TRBV27 and TRBJ1-2; D call uncertain. V shed 6 bases and J shed 3 bases, with 11 bases lying between them. Germline CDR1 MNHEY, CDR2 SMNVEV (reference sequence). This CDR3 has 13 amino acids. The CDR3 protein is CASSPETDYGYTF. The CDR3 DNA reads as TGTGCCAGCAGCCCAGAAACGGACTATGGCTACACCTTC.

The genes are TRBV6-1 and TRBJ2-6, with D perhaps matching TRBD1 (5 bases). Germline V gives CDR1 MNHNS, CDR2 SASEGT. With 3 bases removed from V and 3 bases from J, the gap between germline ends came to 9 bases. The CDR3 runs to 15 residues. The CDR3 sequence: CASSESQGGANVLTF. Written as DNA, the CDR3 is TGTGCCAGCAGTGAGTCGCAGGGTGGGGCCAACGTCCTGACTTTC.

This chain connects TRBV10-3 to TRBJ2-1, with D unresolved. The V gene's germline CDR1 is ENHRY and CDR2 SYGVKD. CDR3 length: 15 amino acids. The germline V and J ends were trimmed by 6 bases and 0 bases, with 12 bases remaining between them. The CDR3 reads CAIRLDGSSYNEQFF. Written as DNA, the CDR3 is TGTGCCATCAGGTTGGACGGAAGCTCCTACAATGAGCAGTTCTTC.

This clone was seen only a few times. The chain couples TRBV7-9 to TRBJ1-2; D possibly corresponds to TRBD1 (6 bases). The CDR3 length is 13 residues. V was clipped by 5 bases and J by 4 bases, with 11 bases between them. The V gene's germline CDR1 is SEHNR and CDR2 FQNEAQ (reference sequence). The CDR3 bases are TGTGCCAGCAGCAGTGGACAGCGCTATGGCTACACCTTC. This sequence encodes CASSSGQRYGYTF.

The rearrangement uses TRBV7-9 and TRBJ2-7; no clear D gene. Trimming cost V 1 base and J 2 bases, with 9 bases left between them. CDR3 length: 14 residues. The germline V gene encodes CDR1 SEHNR and CDR2 FQNEAQ (reference sequence). CDR3 region: CASSLVGQAYEQYF. The CDR3 nucleotides are TGTGCCAGCAGCTTAGTAGGGCAGGCCTACGAGCAGTACTTC.

V is TRBV6-1 and J is TRBJ1-2; 8 bases agree with TRBD1. Germline assignment: CDR1 MNHNS and CDR2 SASEGT. This CDR3 has 15 residues. J lost 5 bases, V lost 0 bases, and 5 bases had no gene match. The CDR3 protein is CASSEAADRAYGYTF. The CDR3 DNA is TGTGCCAGCAGTGAAGCAGCGGACAGGGCGTATGGCTACACCTTC.

The chain links TRBV9 to TRBJ1-2; no firm D call. This CDR3 is 15 amino acids long. The germline V gene encodes CDR1 SGDLS and CDR2 YYNGEE. V was cut by 0 bases and J by 0 bases, with 9 bases left in between. CDR3 DNA sequence: TGTGCCAGCAGCGTAGGTCTAGGGTCTAACTATGGCTACACCTTC. Protein sequence: CASSVGLGSNYGYTF.